The T cell receptor beta chain under discussion was sequenced for a study of blood T cell repertoires in COVID-19. The wider study: Sites in the United States, Italy and Spain provided acute and convalescent COVID-19 samples. The analysed material was cDNA or gDNA that came from T cells, B-cell-depleted T cells, or PBMCs.

Membership in each cohort depended on participant-reported clinical history. Trimming removed 2 bases at V and 8 bases at J, with 6 bases between. CDR1 MNHNS and CDR2 SASEGT come from the germline V gene. CDR3 length: 11 residues. In the original analysis: Counts of nucleated cells, estimated from reference gene primer amplification, were obtained. Sequenced by immunoSEQ multiplex PCR; TCRdb stores in-frame clones only, minus some. Clone size and V and J calls were adopted from that table, with D and trimming inferred from the DNA. The data hold approximately 170,000 clones, with about four fifths observed a single time.

The sequenced sample was PBMCs or T cells enriched from blood (not recorded which). V usage is TRBV6-1 and J usage is TRBJ1-1; D ambiguous. The clonotype was recovered from a woman aged 45-60 years in a cohort exposed to, infected with or recovered from COVID-19 (not recorded which). CDR3 amino acids: CASSEFVEAFF. The CDR3 nucleotides are TGTGCCAGCAGTGAATTCGTGGAAGCTTTCTTT.